This T cell receptor (beta chain) was obtained from a study of T cell repertoires in cytomegalovirus infection. Using its own MiXCR run on the reads, TCRdb lists one record per CDR3 protein. The sample includes around 300,000 distinct CDR3 sequences, approximately 9.5% of them seen just once. In this sample, this clonotype turned up many times. One end of the junction does not line up with germline, which may come from a read error. Germline values: CDR1 LGHNA, CDR2 YNFKEQ. This CDR3 is 14 amino acids long. Sequencing input: PBMCs. This sequence joins TRBV4-2 and TRBJ2-7, with TRBD1 as a possible D gene (5 bases). The sequence was collected from a human donor in good health (CMV status not recorded). Some clones in this sample may be carry-over from other donors' samples. The CDR3 sequence: CASSQEVRVYEQYF. The CDR3, as DNA: TGCGCCAGCAGCCAAGAAGTCAGGGTTTACGAGCAGTACTTC.